This TCR beta chain was captured by sequencing in a study of cytomegalovirus exposure and HLA in healthy donors listed by TCRdb under 2017. Regarding the complete study: An earlier analysis of roughly 500 of the donors reported roughly 300 Gb of sequence data and 100 million to 120 million unique TCR beta sequences obtained from about 179 million T cells. An early release covering roughly 640 HLA-typed donors comprised about 300 gigabases of sequencing data and around 85 million unique TCR sequences. The genetic ancestry cluster associated with self-reported Caucasian donors included over 80% of the roughly 400 genotyped donors. The study aimed to test whether cataloging public T cell receptors could reveal signatures of past pathogen exposure. The study used immunosequencing to profile the T cell repertoires of some 600 subjects and linked those repertoires to cytomegalovirus serostatus. Along with the roughly 710-subject first cohort, a separate validation cohort of over a hundred different subjects was used. To predict cytomegalovirus infection status, the study combined high-throughput TCR immunosequencing, statistical association of individual TCRs with disease status, and machine learning. A later analysis re-analyzed previously published TCR beta repertoires from about 600 donors and added high-resolution HLA genotyping to study TCR occurrence patterns. In the later analysis, no new phenotypic data were used to find candidate immune exposures; instead, reliance was placed on TCR beta sequences and their occurrence across donors. An earlier analysis of roughly 600 of the donors used high-throughput TCR beta sequencing to judge whether each TCR beta V gene segment behaved as functional or pseudogenic. Donor age, sex, ethnicity and CMV serostatus were collected together with the repertoire data. A later genetic analysis took genome-wide SNP genotypes for about 65% of the 666 donors and used that subset as a discovery cohort. Every discovery cohort repertoire had been produced on one sequencing platform. Both class I and class II loci were covered by HLA typing, at four-digit resolution. Typing coverage varied by locus: roughly 629-640 donors for A, B, C, DRB1 and DQB1; more than 500 for DQA1; more than 600 for DPA1; under 490 for DPB1. Because of strong linkage in the cohort, roughly five DR-DQ haplotypes were treated as single units for association and clustering. Among 398 genotyped donors of the cohort, an average of 235,054 unique TCR beta nucleotide sequences were sequenced per donor, around a sixth of them non-productive.

According to the germline V gene, CDR1 reads MDHEN and CDR2 reads SYDVKM. Trimmed from V: 6 bases; trimmed from J: 3 bases; junction bases lacking a gene match: 6. There are 15 amino acids in the CDR3, from cysteine to phenylalanine inclusive. Only the CDR3 DNA is retained, 45 bases long and in frame from the first base. The cohort comprised some 680 healthy bone marrow donors. At the time of sampling, every cohort member was nominally healthy, though immune exposures that went unrecorded were likely present. The donor was CMV seronegative and belonged to the group of over 350 seronegative cohort members. Every donor gave a peripheral blood sample, and the peripheral blood mononuclear cells from that sample were used for TCR beta sequencing. The Qiagen DNeasy Blood Extraction Kit was used to extract genomic DNA from the blood cell samples. Summary of the overall study and its limitations: Several of the top co-occurrence clusters appeared to be linked to parvovirus B19, influenza, CMV and Epstein-Barr virus, according to a later analysis. According to a later analysis, most CMV-associated TCR beta chains appeared to be HLA-restricted, and the HLA associations seemed to be driven largely by CMV exposure. A later analysis found that TCR association rates varied across HLA loci, with DRB1 alleles showing the most associated TCRs and HLA-C alleles the fewest. When HLA alleles, especially DR and DQ, strongly co-occurred, attributing TCR associations to individual alleles was difficult. In a later analysis, HLA-associated TCR beta chains were found to be more clonally expanded and to have lower generation probabilities than equally common non-associated chains. A further reported finding was that TCR beta sequences accurately predicted the HLA-A and HLA-B alleles for most subjects in the first cohort. Cytomegalovirus status was reported to be diagnosed by the classifier with high specificity and sensitivity in both the original and validation cohorts. This cohort had only TCR beta chains sequenced, and the lack of alpha or paired-chain data limited which features could be detected. Some IMGT-functional V segments, including TRBV6-2 and TRBV6-3, could not be told apart with the 87-base-pair reads, so those segments were excluded. A few of the identified cytomegalovirus-associated TCR beta chains were confirmed in vitro to be specific for cytomegalovirus antigens. Linkage disequilibrium might explain the correlated functional status among segregating V segments, but an unknown experimental factor could not be excluded. Immune exposure information for the cohort was limited to CMV serostatus. In the study, around 160 TCR beta chains were listed as associated with cytomegalovirus. While some public TCRs were present in many individuals, most TCR sequences turned up only very rarely across donors. A later genetic analysis associated a missense DCLRE1C variant with V-gene and J-gene trimming of TCR beta chains, and an independent cohort replicated the association. According to the authors, the approach could potentially be generalized to other disease states and immunological phenotypes. In an earlier analysis of some 550 of the donors, most TCR beta V segments were observed in productive rearrangements about 87% or about 30% of the time, broadly matching IMGT annotations. HLA typing was unavailable for some donors at each locus, so association tests used only the typed subset. Compared with the 666-donor mean, donors in an Asian-associated ancestry cluster had fewer N-insertions in productive TCRs, according to a later genetic analysis. Specific HLA alleles were associated with more than 15,000 TCR beta sequences at a false discovery rate of 0.05 in a later analysis. A group of highly shared sequence variants was considered likely to be a technical artifact of the sequencing pipeline. The presence/absence analyses assumed that sequencing depth was roughly uniform across donors, and that assumption may not be true. The earlier analysis of 450 to 700 of the donors excluded 15 to 20 rarely observed V segments, including chromosome 9 orphons, because counts were too low.

The library was obtained by the immunoSEQ multiplex PCR assay. For the multiplex PCR, a mixture combining 60 forward primers for TCR Vbeta segments and 13 reverse primers for TCR Jbeta segments was used. Amplification of the CDR3 region of rearranged TCR beta genes was performed with a multiplex PCR assay on genomic DNA. Amplified TCR beta libraries were sequenced as 87-base-pair reads on the Illumina HiSeq System. Processing in the source paper ran as follows. Across the 670 or so repertoires, a later analysis counted roughly 84 million unique TCR beta chains, roughly 11 million of which were shared by at least two donors. A nearest-neighbor algorithm error-corrected the raw reads and collapsed the reads into unique sequences, merging closely related sequences to remove PCR and sequencing errors. To assign V, D and J gene segments, CDR3 sequences were aligned to IMGT reference sequences. For a sequence to be retained, a match of at least six nucleotides to both a V gene segment and a J gene segment was required. Rearrangements were called productive when the CDR3 lacked stop codons and stayed in frame with V and J; all others were non-productive. Following IMGT convention, CDR3 was defined as the stretch from the second conserved V-encoded cysteine to the conserved J-encoded phenylalanine. In an earlier analysis of 550 to 650 of the donors, sequences lacking an unambiguous match to a single V gene segment were excluded. An earlier analysis of 587 of the donors classified V segments as functional when productive rearrangements were above 56.7% and as segregating when the standard deviation between donors was above 5%. A statistical classification framework was built to diagnose cytomegalovirus status from the catalog of TCR beta chain sequences. V and J gene assignment, in a later analysis, came from comparing TCR nucleotide sequences with IMGT/GENE-DB human TR gene sequences. Using the TCRdist pipeline, a later analysis assigned CDR3 sequences along with most-parsimonious VDJ recombination scenarios. A later analysis defined each TCR beta chain by its CDR3 amino acid sequence plus V-gene family, and excluded reads lacking a unique V-gene family. As a way to deal with suspected cross-contamination and a sequencing artifact, a later analysis dropped under 600 nucleotide sequences that were highly shared and had low generation probability. A later analysis calculated a clonal expansion index for each public chain from normalized within-repertoire ranks of inferred template counts. Generation probabilities in a later analysis came from a VDJ recombination model fitted to out-of-frame rearrangements, and those results were checked against IGoR. In a later analysis, hypergeometric tests were used to score TCR-TCR, TCR-HLA and TCR-CMV co-occurrence, with a repertoire-size bias correction applied to TCR pairs. To estimate false discovery rates, a later analysis permuted the HLA or CMV assignments 20 times. A later analysis grouped co-occurring TCRs with DBSCAN, adding TCRdist sequence similarity when clustering within HLA-allele-positive subsets. Repertoires with fewer than 30,000 or more than 120,000 public chains were left out of co-occurrence clustering, as were about five repertoires with anomalous nucleotide sharing. TCRdb obtained this table from immuneACCESS and retained in-frame rearrangements with V and J assigned. These tables miss some clones; where compared with another copy, unresolved V genes account for less than half of the shortfall, and the remainder is unexplained. That table is the source of V, J and clone size, and D and trimming were worked out from the DNA. A total of more than 130,000 clones appear in this sample, over 70% of them only once. The ten largest make up about 5% of the sample.

Notes on this clone: Its antigen is unknown. A much more abundant neighbour one base away suggests this may be a read error.

The chain links TRBV28 with TRBJ1-5, and 9 junctional nucleotides match TRBD1. Material for sequencing was PBMCs. This receptor was obtained from a male donor in good health and CMV-seronegative. The DNA reads TGTGCCAGCAGCTTGGGACAGGGAAACAATCAGCCCCAGCATTTT. It is translated as CASSLGQGNNQPQHF.